Shown below are 7 T cell receptor beta chains from a single sample sequenced in a study of vaccination and CD4 T cells after COVID-19. These receptors have no known antigen. Regarding treatment: roughly 10-day PBMC culture with coronavirus spike peptide pools or control peptides (ViraFEST assay). Sequenced with the Oncomine TCR Beta short-read assay was DNA taken from cultured CD4+ T cells. TCRdb recomputed calls from the PCR reads with MiXCR, one row per CDR3 protein. The table lists roughly 17,000 distinct CDR3 sequences, over 45% of them singletons, with 7.5% to 10% in the top ten. The sequenced sample was CD4+ T cells from blood, cultured in vitro. The receptors derive from a human donor who had recovered from COVID-19.

V is TRBV20-1 and J is TRBJ2-2, with 12 bases aligning to TRBD1. The CDR3 is made up of 15 amino acids. Germline trimming cut 3 bases from V and 3 bases from J; bases unmatched to any gene: 2. CDR1 is DFQATT and CDR2 is SNEGSKA in the germline V gene (reference sequence). This CDR3 is CSARGQGADTGELFF. CDR3 bases: TGCAGTGCTAGGGGACAGGGGGCGGACACCGGGGAGCTGTTTTTT.

This chain connects TRBV15 to TRBJ2-5; D call uncertain. This CDR3 has 15 amino acids. Germline CDR1 reads LNHNV; CDR2 reads YYDKDF (reference sequence). V was shortened by 5 bases and J by 7 bases, with 20 bases between the two germline ends. This CDR3 is CATSRMYGARGTQYF. The CDR3 nucleotides are TGTGCCACCAGCCGTATGTACGGCGCCCGAGGGACCCAGTACTTC.

The chain employs TRBV28 and TRBJ2-1; 7 bases agree with TRBD2. The CDR3 runs to 12 residues. V lost 10 bases and J lost 2; bases outside the gene matches: 2. The germline gives CDR1 MDHEN, CDR2 SYDVKM. The CDR3 loop reads CATGLAYNEQFF. The CDR3 DNA reads as TGTGCCACAGGACTAGCCTACAATGAGCAGTTCTTC.

V gene TRBV6-1 combines with J gene TRBJ2-3, with 10 bases identical to TRBD2. Trimming removed 7 bases from V and 8 bases from J; junction bases left unmatched: 21. Germline V gene data show CDR1 as MNHNS and CDR2 as SASEGT. The CDR3 is 18 residues long. The CDR3 here is CASTPPSYSGRRDSTQYF. In nucleotides, the CDR3 is TGTGCCAGCACTCCCCCCTCTTATAGCGGGAGGAGGGATAGTACGCAGTATTTT.

This chain uses TRBV4-1 with TRBJ2-2, with D possibly matching TRBD1 (5 bases). The CDR3 is 18 amino acids. The V end was cut by 2 bases, the J end by 1 base, with 17 bases between. Germline lookup yields CDR1 MGHRA and CDR2 YSYEKL. CDR3 sequence reads: CASSQIPGLKGNTGELFF. The CDR3 DNA follows: TGCGCCAGCAGCCAAATCCCAGGGTTAAAGGGGAACACCGGGGAGCTGTTTTTT.

This clonotype was seen a handful of times. V gene TRBV7-2 combines with J gene TRBJ2-5; no definite D call. V was trimmed by 3 bases and J by 5 bases, leaving 7 bases between them. This CDR3 comprises 12 residues. CDR1 SGHTA and CDR2 FQGNSA come from the germline V gene. Written as DNA, the CDR3 is TGTGCCAGCAGCTTCCAAGCGGAGACCCAGTACTTC. Translated, it gives CASSFQAETQYF.

The chain carries TRBV19 and TRBJ1-4; 9 bases align to TRBD1. CDR3 length equals 14 residues. The V gene end was trimmed by 3 bases and the J gene end by 9 bases; junction bases not matched to a gene: 5. The germline gives CDR1 LNHDA, CDR2 SQIVND (reference sequence). The CDR3, as DNA: TGTGCCAGTAGTATGATGGGGACAGGGAAAAAACTGTTTTTT. Amino acids: CASSMMGTGKKLFF.